These T cell receptor beta chains were read from a single sample in a study of patients and donors after allogeneic stem cell transplantation. A single record per CDR3 protein comes from TCRdb applying MiXCR to the RT-PCR reads. The sample has 45,000 to 65,000 distinct CDR3 sequences, 13% seen once; the top ten hold around 30%. The sample was blood, either unsorted or a sorted T cell fraction (not recorded which). The receptors derive from a human donor who was either an allogeneic HSCT recipient or a stem cell or donor lymphocyte infusion donor (not recorded which). It is not recorded whose cells these are; they may come from a transplant donor. The CDR3 runs from the conserved cysteine through the conserved F or W. The order of the fields is CDR3 protein, CDR3 DNA, J gene, D gene, V gene, clone size. A D gene is named only where the DNA matches it firmly. Rows give clone size only sometimes, using once, few, many, or a class for an expanded clone.

CDR3: CASSYKGVDSPLHF; DNA: TGTGCCAGCAGTTACAAGGGGGTGGATTCACCCCTCCACTTT; J: TRBJ1-6; D: NA; V: TRBV6-5; size: NA
CDR3: CASSGTGFTEAFF; DNA: TGTGCCAGCAGTGGGACAGGGTTCACTGAAGCTTTCTTT; J: TRBJ1-1; D: TRBD1; V: TRBV2; size: NA
CDR3: CASSLRNKYADTQYF; DNA: TGTGCCAGCAGCCTCAGAAACAAGTACGCAGATACGCAGTATTTT; J: TRBJ2-3; D: NA; V: TRBV13; size: NA
CDR3: CASSERAVLAGGGGNEQFF; DNA: TGCGCCAGCAGTGAGAGGGCGGTACTAGCGGGAGGAGGGGGCAATGAGCAGTTCTTC; J: TRBJ2-1; D: TRBD2; V: TRBV10-2; size: few
CDR3: CASSQGGTGGYFNYGYTF; DNA: TGTGCCAGCAGCCAAGGGGGTACAGGGGGCTACTTCAACTATGGCTACACCTTC; J: TRBJ1-2; D: TRBD1; V: TRBV7-8; size: NA
CDR3: CASSLESYGSTDTQYF; DNA: TGTGCCAGCAGCTTAGAGTCTTACGGATCCACAGATACGCAGTATTTT; J: TRBJ2-3; D: NA; V: TRBV7-8; size: NA
CDR3: CASSLGGMLDTEAFF; DNA: TGTGCCAGCAGCTTAGGGGGCATGCTGGACACTGAAGCTTTCTTT; J: TRBJ1-1; D: NA; V: TRBV7-9; size: many
CDR3: CATSRVTGNEQFF; DNA: TGTGCCACCAGCAGAGTGACGGGGAATGAGCAGTTCTTC; J: TRBJ2-1; D: NA; V: TRBV15; size: NA
CDR3: CSALGGMYTGELFF; DNA: TGCAGTGCATTGGGGGGCATGTACACCGGGGAGCTGTTTTTT; J: TRBJ2-2; D: NA; V: TRBV20-1; size: few
CDR3: CSARVLRAGDTQYF; DNA: TGCAGTGCTAGAGTTCTTAGGGCGGGAGATACGCAGTATTTT; J: TRBJ2-3; D: NA; V: TRBV20-1; size: NA
CDR3: CATSDLRSSGSVYNEQFF; DNA: TGTGCCACCAGTGATTTGAGGTCTAGCGGGAGTGTCTACAATGAGCAGTTCTTC; J: TRBJ2-1; D: TRBD2; V: TRBV24-1; size: few
CDR3: CASTQRRDSPNSPLHF; DNA: TGTGCCAGCACCCAACGCCGGGACAGCCCTAATTCACCCCTCCACTTT; J: TRBJ1-6; D: TRBD1; V: TRBV6-6; size: many
CDR3: CASSEWGTGSYEQYF; DNA: TGTGCCAGCAGTGAATGGGGGACAGGGTCCTACGAGCAGTACTTC; J: TRBJ2-7; D: TRBD1; V: TRBV25-1; size: NA
CDR3: CSASSVSGNTIYF; DNA: TGCAGTGCTAGTTCGGTCTCTGGAAACACCATATATTTT; J: TRBJ1-3; D: NA; V: TRBV20-1; size: few
CDR3: CASSSPGAGDTEAFF; DNA: TGTGCCAGCAGCTCCCCGGGGGCGGGGGACACTGAAGCTTTCTTT; J: TRBJ1-1; D: NA; V: TRBV6-5; size: many
CDR3: CASSPDFDLQFF; DNA: TGCGCCAGCAGTCCCGACTTCGACCTTCAGTTCTTC; J: TRBJ2-1; D: NA; V: TRBV5-1; size: many
CDR3: CASSILEGNNEQFF; DNA: TGTGCCAGTAGTATTCTCGAGGGTAACAATGAGCAGTTCTTC; J: TRBJ2-1; D: NA; V: TRBV19; size: few
CDR3: CASSPRMTGQETQYF; DNA: TGTGCCAGCAGCCCGAGGATGACAGGACAAGAGACCCAGTACTTC; J: TRBJ2-5; D: NA; V: TRBV3-1; size: NA
CDR3: CATSRDKAGGAYEQYF; DNA: TGTGCCACCAGCAGAGATAAGGCGGGAGGCGCCTACGAGCAGTACTTC; J: TRBJ2-7; D: TRBD2; V: TRBV15; size: NA
CDR3: CASSPLSSTLRYNEQFF; DNA: TGTGCCAGCAGCCCGCTATCTAGCACCCTACGATACAATGAGCAGTTCTTC; J: TRBJ2-1; D: NA; V: TRBV3-1; size: NA
CDR3: CASSPGRTDTQYF; DNA: TGCGCCAGCAGTCCCGGGCGCACAGATACGCAGTATTTT; J: TRBJ2-3; D: NA; V: TRBV5-1; size: NA
CDR3: CATKGTGENQPQHF; DNA: TGTGCCACCAAGGGGACAGGGGAAAATCAGCCCCAGCATTTT; J: TRBJ1-5; D: TRBD1; V: TRBV24-1; size: few
CDR3: CSVEDPLAQTNTGELIF; DNA: TGCAGCGTTGAAGACCCACTGGCACAGACGAACACCGGGGAGCTGATTTTT; J: TRBJ2-2; D: NA; V: TRBV29-1; size: few
CDR3: CATSDSVVNEQFF; DNA: TGTGCCACCAGTGATTCGGTAGTGAATGAGCAGTTCTTC; J: TRBJ2-1; D: NA; V: TRBV24-1; size: few
CDR3: CASSLYQSSTDTQYF; DNA: TGTGCCAGCAGTTTATATCAGTCCAGCACAGATACGCAGTATTTT; J: TRBJ2-3; D: NA; V: TRBV12-3/TRBV12-4; size: few
CDR3: CASIPSGTGNTEAFF; DNA: TGTGCCAGCATCCCTTCGGGGACAGGGAACACTGAAGCTTTCTTT; J: TRBJ1-1; D: TRBD1; V: TRBV7-6; size: NA
CDR3: CASSESADTQYF; DNA: TGCGCCAGCAGTGAGTCGGCAGATACGCAGTATTTT; J: TRBJ2-3; D: NA; V: TRBV10-1; size: few
CDR3: CASSGPGGYEQYF; DNA: TGTGCCAGCAGTGGACCGGGGGGCTACGAGCAGTACTTC; J: TRBJ2-7; D: TRBD2; V: TRBV25-1; size: few
CDR3: CSVLLTGAYEQYF; DNA: TGCAGCGTCCTCTTGACGGGAGCGTACGAGCAGTACTTC; J: TRBJ2-7; D: NA; V: TRBV29-1; size: many
CDR3: CASSTYDRGYEQYF; DNA: TGTGCCAGTAGTACTTACGACAGGGGTTACGAGCAGTACTTC; J: TRBJ2-7; D: TRBD1; V: TRBV19; size: NA
CDR3: CASSLSRGFTDTQYF; DNA: TGTGCCAGCAGTTTATCGCGCGGGTTCACAGATACGCAGTATTTT; J: TRBJ2-3; D: NA; V: TRBV27; size: few
CDR3: CASRDRMSYEQYF; DNA: TGTGCCAGCCGGGACAGGATGTCCTACGAGCAGTACTTC; J: TRBJ2-7; D: TRBD1; V: TRBV27; size: NA
CDR3: CSAETGMNTEAFF; DNA: TGCAGCGCAGAAACAGGGATGAACACTGAAGCTTTCTTT; J: TRBJ1-1; D: NA; V: TRBV29-1; size: many
CDR3: CASSHLDRVGTEAFF; DNA: TGTGCCAGCAGCCACCTGGACAGGGTGGGGACTGAAGCTTTCTTT; J: TRBJ1-1; D: TRBD1; V: TRBV3-1; size: many
CDR3: CASSPSGVTQYF; DNA: TGTGCCAGCAGCCCCTCAGGGGTGACCCAGTACTTC; J: TRBJ2-5; D: NA; V: TRBV11-1; size: NA
CDR3: CASSLEQGGRETQYF; DNA: TGTGCCAGCAGCTTGGAACAGGGGGGTAGAGAGACCCAGTACTTC; J: TRBJ2-5; D: TRBD1; V: TRBV5-4; size: NA
CDR3: CSGGGGSGTEAFF; DNA: TGCAGTGGGGGAGGAGGGTCTGGGACTGAAGCTTTCTTT; J: TRBJ1-1; D: NA; V: TRBV20-1; size: NA
CDR3: CSVALRQGSSPNEKLFF; DNA: TGCAGCGTTGCCTTACGACAGGGAAGTTCGCCTAATGAAAAACTGTTTTTT; J: TRBJ1-4; D: TRBD1; V: TRBV29-1; size: many
CDR3: CATSISGTYNEQFF; DNA: TGTGCCACCAGCATTAGCGGGACTTACAATGAGCAGTTCTTC; J: TRBJ2-1; D: TRBD2; V: TRBV15; size: NA
CDR3: CASSEASGRGGDTQYF; DNA: TGCGCCAGCAGTGAGGCTAGCGGGAGGGGTGGAGATACGCAGTATTTT; J: TRBJ2-3; D: TRBD2; V: TRBV10-1; size: NA
CDR3: CASSQRSTGLNEKLFF; DNA: TGTGCCAGCTCACAACGCTCGACAGGCCTTAATGAAAAACTGTTTTTT; J: TRBJ1-4; D: NA; V: TRBV18; size: NA
CDR3: CASSQNTGVEPQHF; DNA: TGTGCCAGCAGCCAAAATACAGGGGTAGAGCCCCAGCATTTT; J: TRBJ1-5; D: TRBD1; V: TRBV3-1; size: many
CDR3: CASKTGDTQYF; DNA: TGTGCCAGCAAGACGGGAGATACGCAGTATTTT; J: TRBJ2-3; D: NA; V: TRBV12-3/TRBV12-4; size: NA
CDR3: CARLNRVSNDGYTF; DNA: TGTGCCAGATTAAACAGGGTCAGCAACGATGGCTACACCTTC; J: TRBJ1-2; D: NA; V: TRBV2; size: few
CDR3: CSVEDGRRNTGELFF; DNA: TGCAGCGTTGAAGATGGGCGCCGGAACACCGGGGAGCTGTTTTTT; J: TRBJ2-2; D: NA; V: TRBV29-1; size: NA
CDR3: CASSLNLAGGNNEQFF; DNA: TGTGCCAGCAGCTTGAACCTAGCGGGAGGGAACAATGAGCAGTTCTTC; J: TRBJ2-1; D: TRBD2; V: TRBV7-3; size: many
CDR3: CATSDSGGVNEQFF; DNA: TGTGCCACCAGTGATTCCGGGGGGGTCAATGAGCAGTTCTTC; J: TRBJ2-1; D: TRBD2; V: TRBV24-1; size: many
CDR3: CASSLAGRENEQYF; DNA: TGCGCCAGCAGCTTGGCGGGTCGGGAGAATGAGCAGTACTTC; J: TRBJ2-7; D: NA; V: TRBV5-1; size: NA
CDR3: CASSLGLADDNEQFF; DNA: TGTGCCAGCAGTTTAGGACTAGCGGACGACAATGAGCAGTTCTTC; J: TRBJ2-1; D: TRBD2; V: TRBV27; size: few
CDR3: CAISEGQGTYEQYF; DNA: TGTGCCATCAGTGAAGGGCAGGGCACCTACGAGCAGTACTTC; J: TRBJ2-7; D: NA; V: TRBV10-3; size: NA
CDR3: CASSLNPGLGYEKYF; DNA: TGCGCCAGCAGCTTGAACCCGGGACTAGGTTACGAGAAGTACTTC; J: TRBJ2-7; D: TRBD2; V: TRBV5-1; size: NA
CDR3: CSCRQGSSYEQYF; DNA: TGCAGCTGCCGCCAAGGGAGCTCCTACGAGCAGTACTTC; J: TRBJ2-7; D: NA; V: TRBV20-1; size: NA
CDR3: CASSPTLTDTQYF; DNA: TGTGCCAGCTCACCAACACTAACAGATACGCAGTATTTT; J: TRBJ2-3; D: NA; V: TRBV18; size: many
CDR3: CASSYIRTGDAYGYTF; DNA: TGTGCCAGCAGTTACATCAGGACAGGGGATGCCTATGGCTACACCTTC; J: TRBJ1-2; D: TRBD1; V: TRBV6-5; size: many
CDR3: CASRTGDPRETQYF; DNA: TGTGCCAGCAGGACAGGGGACCCCCGGGAGACCCAGTACTTC; J: TRBJ2-5; D: TRBD1; V: TRBV12-3/TRBV12-4; size: few
CDR3: CASSLDPATYNEQFF; DNA: TGTGCCAGCAGCTTAGACCCAGCGACTTACAATGAGCAGTTCTTC; J: TRBJ2-1; D: NA; V: TRBV7-2; size: NA
CDR3: CASSSMDRENTEAFF; DNA: TGTGCCAGCAGTTCCATGGACAGGGAGAACACTGAAGCTTTCTTT; J: TRBJ1-1; D: TRBD1; V: TRBV6-5; size: few
CDR3: CASSPPGWNEQFF; DNA: TGTGCCAGCAGCCCCCCCGGATGGAATGAGCAGTTCTTC; J: TRBJ2-1; D: NA; V: TRBV7-9; size: NA
CDR3: CASAWGAGLETSNYGYTF; DNA: TGTGCCAGTGCCTGGGGGGCAGGGTTGGAGACTTCTAACTATGGCTACACCTTC; J: TRBJ1-2; D: NA; V: TRBV19; size: NA
CDR3: CASSVNVGEQFF; DNA: TGTGCCAGCAGCGTAAATGTGGGTGAGCAGTTCTTC; J: TRBJ2-1; D: NA; V: TRBV9; size: few